Following are 20 T cell receptor beta chains from one sample sequenced in a study of T cells in localized non-small cell lung cancer. This table comes from immunoSEQ multiplex PCR, and its TCRdb copy is limited to in-frame clones, with some not included. The sample shows more than 30,000 clones, roughly 87% of them seen only once. The sequences come from peripheral blood mononuclear cells, collected before any cancer treatment. The receptors stem from a woman aged 40-69 years with stage III lung adenocarcinoma.

The rearrangement links TRBV5-1 to TRBJ2-7, with TRBD2 as a possible D gene (6 bases). This CDR3 has 19 amino acids. Germline CDR1 SGHRS, CDR2 YFSETQ. V lost 1 base and J 0 bases, leaving 23 bases between the germline ends. The CDR3 here is CASSLLSYALAPSSYEQYF. CDR3 coding DNA: TGCGCCAGCAGCTTGCTCAGCTACGCCCTAGCGCCGAGCTCCTACGAGCAGTACTTC.

V gene TRBV9 combines with J gene TRBJ1-1, with a weak D call TRBD1 (5 bases). Trimming stripped 0 bases from V and 0 bases from J, with 12 bases between. CDR3 size: 16 residues. Germline V lookup: CDR1 SGDLS, CDR2 YYNGEE. For the CDR3, the DNA is TGTGCCAGCAGCGTAGGGGACTGGGGCATGAACACTGAAGCTTTCTTT. It translates to CASSVGDWGMNTEAFF.

This chain links TRBV7-8 with TRBJ1-3; possibly TRBD1 for D (5 bases). Trimming removed 3 bases from V and 1 base from J, with 10 bases in between. The germline CDR1 and CDR2 sequences are SGHVS and FQNEAQ. CDR3 length: 15 residues. CDR3 bases: TGTGCCAGCAGCTTTGGAGGGGTGTCTGGAAACACCATATATTTT. Protein: CASSFGGVSGNTIYF.

V gene TRBV5-8 combines with J gene TRBJ2-2; 8 bases match TRBD1. The CDR3 is 16 amino acids. Germline-derived CDR1 and CDR2 are SGHTS and YDEGEE. The J segment lost 4 bases and the V segment lost 0 bases, leaving 5 bases of the junction unmatched. CDR3 residues: CASSLGQGAGTGELFF. DNA of the CDR3: TGTGCCAGCAGCTTGGGTCAGGGGGCCGGCACCGGGGAGCTGTTTTTT.

V usage is TRBV4-2 and J usage is TRBJ2-3; no clear D. Germline V lookup: CDR1 LGHNA, CDR2 YNFKEQ. The CDR3 sequence is 15 residues long. Between the trimmed V and J ends, which lost 1 base and 5 bases, there was a span of 13 bases. Here the CDR3 reads CASSQVASGLDTQYF. In DNA form, the CDR3 reads TGTGCCAGCAGCCAAGTGGCCTCCGGGCTAGATACGCAGTATTTT.

J is TRBJ2-7 and V is TRBV29-1, with 7 bases matching TRBD1. This CDR3 region has 15 residues. V was clipped by 3 bases and J by 2 bases; unmatched bases: 10. Germline values: CDR1 SQVTM, CDR2 ANQGSEA. In DNA, the CDR3 is TGCAGCGTTGAGGGGGACAGAGTGAATACCTACGAGCAGTACTTC. Translation: CSVEGDRVNTYEQYF.

V is TRBV30 and J is TRBJ2-1; possibly TRBD1 or TRBD2 for D (5 bases each). Germline V CDR1 and CDR2: GTSNPN, SVGIG (reference sequence). The CDR3 is 15 amino acids. V shed 2 bases and J shed 7 bases, with 18 bases lying between them. The CDR3 sequence: CAWSRPGTMRNEQFF. CDR3 nucleotides: TGTGCCTGGAGTCGGCCCGGGACCATGCGGAATGAGCAGTTCTTC.

This clone was counted a single time. V is TRBV30 and J is TRBJ1-4, with no clear D. This CDR3 spans 13 amino acids. Germline V gives CDR1 GTSNPN, CDR2 SVGIG (reference sequence). The germline V and J ends were trimmed by 3 bases and 3 bases, with 8 bases remaining between them. CDR3 loop: CAWRTWPNEKLFF. CDR3 DNA sequence: TGTGCCTGGAGAACCTGGCCTAATGAAAAACTGTTTTTT.

This clone showed up just once. The chain uses TRBV19 and TRBJ1-2; no clear D. Germline V CDR1 and CDR2: LNHDA, SQIVND (reference sequence). The CDR3 consists of 13 residues. Trimming took off 5 bases at V and 3 bases at J, with 10 bases between the two ends. DNA of the CDR3: TGTGCCAGTAGTTCTCGGAGGGACTATGGCTACACCTTC. Translation: CASSSRRDYGYTF.

This clone was seen a handful of times. The chain combines TRBV10-3 with TRBJ1-5; TRBD1 aligns across 11 bases. This CDR3 contains 14 residues. Unmatched junction bases numbered 3, after V lost 6 bases and J lost 5 bases. Germline assignment: CDR1 ENHRY and CDR2 SYGVKD. CDR3 DNA: TGTGCCATCAGGGGGGACAGGGGGTATCAGCCCCAGCATTTT. This sequence encodes CAIRGDRGYQPQHF.

This chain links TRBV28 with TRBJ1-2; 7 bases are a match to TRBD1. CDR1 and CDR2 from the germline V gene are MDHEN and SYDVKM. CDR3 length equals 13 residues. V lost 5 bases and J lost 4; bases outside the gene matches: 4. DNA of the CDR3: TGTGCCAGCAGTCCGGGACAGCTCTATGGCTACACCTTC. Its protein is CASSPGQLYGYTF.

This chain links TRBV19 with TRBJ1-2, with TRBD1 as a possible D gene (5 bases). Germline values: CDR1 LNHDA, CDR2 SQIVND (reference sequence). The ends were cut back, 4 bases at V and 8 bases at J, with 14 bases in the middle. The CDR3 has 13 amino acids. The CDR3 coding sequence is TGTGCCAGTAGTACGGGGACGGGGTACGGCTACACCTTC. Protein product: CASSTGTGYGYTF.

This chain uses TRBV30 with TRBJ1-1, with 12 bases matching TRBD1. The CDR3 length is 15 residues. V dropped 5 bases and J dropped 1; count of bases not matched to a gene: 5. Per germline, CDR1 GTSNPN and CDR2 SVGIG (reference sequence). This chain's CDR3 is CAWGTGGSGNTEAFF. For the CDR3, the DNA is TGTGCCTGGGGGACAGGGGGCTCTGGGAACACTGAAGCTTTCTTT.

The V call is TRBV5-1, the J call TRBJ2-7; 11 nucleotides match TRBD2. This CDR3 has 15 residues. Germline CDR1 is SGHRS and CDR2 is YFSETQ. After removal of 4 bases from V and 4 bases from J, the junction contained 7 bases not matched to a gene. The CDR3 sequence: CASSPLAGDTYEQYF. The DNA for the CDR3 is TGCGCCAGCAGCCCACTAGCGGGGGATACGTACGAGCAGTACTTC.

The chain employs TRBV6-1 and TRBJ1-3; D call uncertain. Trimming left V 2 bases short and J 0 bases short, with 8 bases between. Germline V gene lookup returns CDR1 MNHNS and CDR2 SASEGT. The CDR3 spans 15 residues. The CDR3 reads CASSEWGFSGNTIYF. CDR3 sequence (DNA): TGTGCCAGCAGTGAATGGGGATTCTCTGGAAACACCATATATTTT.

The CDR3 region has the DNA TGCGCCAGCAGCTCCGGGACAGCTAACTATGGCTACACCTTC. It specifies CASSSGTANYGYTF. The rearrangement joins TRBV5-1 to TRBJ1-2; TRBD1 matches 7 bases. Germline CDR1 is SGHRS and CDR2 is YFSETQ. J was trimmed by 0 bases and V by 3 bases; bases with no gene match: 2. The CDR3 runs to 14 residues.

V is TRBV2 and J is TRBJ2-7; 10 nucleotides align to TRBD1. This CDR3 is 16 amino acids long. Germline assignment: CDR1 SNHLY and CDR2 FYNNEI. J was trimmed by 4 bases and V by 0 bases; bases with no gene match: 6. CDR3 amino acids: CASSEATGGAGYEQYF. As DNA, the CDR3 is TGTGCCAGCAGTGAAGCGACAGGGGGCGCCGGGTACGAGCAGTACTTC. The entire variable domain, with the rest obtained from reference TRBV2 and TRBJ2-7, is as follows: EPEVTQTPSHQVTQMGQEVILRCVPISNHLYFYWYRQILGQKVEFLVSFYNNEISEKSEIFDDQFSVERPDGSNFTLKIRSTKLEDSAMYFCASSEATGGAGYEQYFGPGTRLTVT.

V gene TRBV5-1 combines with J gene TRBJ2-1; 11 nucleotides line up with TRBD2. The CDR3 has 15 residues. Germline CDR1 SGHRS, CDR2 YFSETQ. The V gene end was trimmed by 4 bases and the J gene end by 7 bases; junction bases not matched to a gene: 7. The CDR3 loop is CASSPTSGNLNEQFF. CDR3 sequence (DNA): TGCGCCAGCAGCCCGACTAGCGGGAATTTGAATGAGCAGTTCTTC.

The J gene is TRBJ2-5, the V gene TRBV11-2; 13 bases match TRBD2. The length of the CDR3 is 14 residues. Germline values: CDR1 SGHAT, CDR2 FQNNGV. The ends lost 5 bases at V and 5 bases at J; junction bases unmatched: 2. CDR3 protein: CASSPTSGGETQYF. CDR3 coding DNA: TGTGCCAGCAGCCCGACTAGCGGGGGGGAGACCCAGTACTTC. The variable domain in full, completed from reference TRBV11-2 and TRBJ2-5, reads EAGVAQSPRYKIIEKRQSVAFWCNPISGHATLYWYQQILGQGPKLLIQFQNNGVVDDSQLPKDRFSAERLKGVDSTLKIQPAKLEDSAVYLCASSPTSGGETQYFGPGTRLLVL.

The chain links TRBV28 to TRBJ1-2; 7 bases line up with TRBD1. V dropped 1 base and J dropped 8; count of bases not matched to a gene: 4. The CDR3 is made up of 13 amino acids. Germline lookup yields CDR1 MDHEN and CDR2 SYDVKM. CDR3: CASSLSGGGGYTF. The DNA of the CDR3 is TGTGCCAGCAGTTTATCAGGGGGAGGCGGCTACACCTTC.